This T cell receptor (beta chain) emerged from a study of regulatory T cells in long-lasting Graves disease. V was pared by 5 bases and J by 4 bases, with 17 bases between. This CDR3 is 15 amino acids long. From germline, CDR1 is SGHTA and CDR2 FQGNSA. Indicated time point: persistent/refractory GD, antithyroid drugs over 5 years with positive TRAb. PBMC-derived RNA was used for the TCR library. In its sample, this clonotype was seen many times. The antigen is unknown. General study results and limits: There were preferences for TRBV28, TRBJ1-2 and TRBJ2-5 in persistent disease.

Arm-PCR of CDR3 regions and iRepertoire HTBI primers were used to build TCR beta libraries. MiXCR was run by TCRdb on the multiplex PCR reads, yielding one entry per CDR3 protein. The sample records about 430,000 distinct CDR3 sequences, about 21% being singletons. The specimen was peripheral blood mononuclear cells (PBMCs), collected when the disease was refractory, from a patient treated with antithyroid drugs. The clonotype comes from a female donor with Graves disease. The V and J genes are TRBV7-2 and TRBJ2-5; a possible D gene is TRBD1 (6 bases). This chain's CDR3 is CASSRPQGIGETQYF. The CDR3 DNA follows: TGTGCCAGCAGCCGTCCCCAGGGGATAGGAGAGACCCAGTACTTC.